The clone carrying this TCR beta chain was observed a single time. The data are from a study of control samples from healthy donors and cancer patients. The repertoire was sequenced with immunoSEQ multiplex PCR; TCRdb's copy has only in-frame clones and lacks some. The profile shows roughly 160,000 clones, approximately 86% of them singletons. Germline loops: CDR1 MNHEY, CDR2 SMNVEV (reference sequence). The CDR3 spans 13 residues. The ends were cut back, 5 bases at V and 4 bases at J, with 12 bases in the middle. The source of this sequence is a woman aged 30 to 39 in good health. Sequencing was performed on blood. This rearrangement joins TRBV27 to TRBJ2-7; D gene ambiguous. Written as DNA, the CDR3 is TGTGCCAGCAGTCCGAACCTGGGATACGAGCAGTACTTC. This gives the protein CASSPNLGYEQYF.